The source of this T cell receptor (beta chain) is a study of T cell responses to AZD1222 COVID-19 vaccine. The germline gives CDR1 SGHKS, CDR2 YYEKEE (reference sequence). V trimming: 2 bases; J trimming: 3 bases; junction bases outside the gene matches: 5. The CDR3 has 15 amino acids. Repertoires were generated with immunoSEQ multiplex PCR, while TCRdb's copy carries only in-frame clones and drops some. In the table there are around 160,000 clones, 90% to 95% of which are singletons. This sample comprised peripheral blood, obtained 28 days after the second AZD1222 dose. This receptor was taken from an adult who received the AZD1222 COVID-19 vaccine. The chain uses TRBV5-5 and TRBJ1-2; 9 nucleotides agree with TRBD1. The CDR3 DNA reads as TGTGCCAGCAGCTTTCGACAGGGGGAGTACTATGGCTACACCTTC. It translates to CASSFRQGEYYGYTF.